This TCR beta chain appears in the sequencing data of a study of T cell responses to AZD1222 COVID-19 vaccine. With regard to this clone: Its antigen is currently unknown.

Some clones are missing from TCRdb's copy, which holds only in-frame ones; the method was immunoSEQ multiplex PCR. The data contain roughly 120,000 clones, roughly four fifths of them singletons. V was shortened by 4 bases and J by 6 bases, with 25 bases between the two germline ends. CDR3 length: 17 residues. The germline gives CDR1 SGHNT, CDR2 YYREEE (reference sequence). Study-level findings and limits: In the spike-specific TCR repertoire, nearly half reportedly target unmutated variant regions. Seropositive at baseline were only a handful of AZD1222 recipients.

The source of this sequence is an adult in good health. This rearrangement joins TRBV5-4 to TRBJ1-2; D ambiguous. The sequencing used peripheral blood, collected on day 0 of AZD1222 vaccination. DNA for the CDR3: TGTGCCAGCAGCCCGGCGATGGCCCCTTTGTTATCGCATGGCTACACCTTC. Its translation is CASSPAMAPLLSHGYTF.